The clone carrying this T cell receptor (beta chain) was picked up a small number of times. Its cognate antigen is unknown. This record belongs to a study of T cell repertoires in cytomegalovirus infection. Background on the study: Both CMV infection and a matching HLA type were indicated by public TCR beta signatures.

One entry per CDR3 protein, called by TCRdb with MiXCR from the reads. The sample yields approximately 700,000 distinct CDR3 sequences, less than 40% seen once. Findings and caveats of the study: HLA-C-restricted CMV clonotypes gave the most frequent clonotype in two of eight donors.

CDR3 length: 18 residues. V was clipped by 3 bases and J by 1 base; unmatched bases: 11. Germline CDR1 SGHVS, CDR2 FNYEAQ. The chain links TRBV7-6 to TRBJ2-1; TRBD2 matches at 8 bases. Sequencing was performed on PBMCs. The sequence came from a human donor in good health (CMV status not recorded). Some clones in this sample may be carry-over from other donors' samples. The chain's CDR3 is CASSLEREGRSSYNEQFF. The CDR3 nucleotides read TGTGCCAGCAGCTTGGAACGGGAGGGCCGAAGTTCCTACAATGAGCAGTTCTTC. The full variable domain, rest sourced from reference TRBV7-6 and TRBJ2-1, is GAGVSQSPRYKVTKRGQDVALRCDPISGHVSLYWYRQALGQGPEFLTYFNYEAQQDKSGLPNDRFSAERPEGSISTLTIQRTEQRDSAMYRCASSLEREGRSSYNEQFFGPGTRLTVL.